The entry that follows covers one T cell receptor (beta chain) sequence. Germline assignment: CDR1 SGHDT and CDR2 YYEEEE. This CDR3 comprises 13 residues. V lost 2 bases, J lost 6 bases, and 11 bases lay in between. Using its own MiXCR run on the RT-PCR reads, TCRdb lists one record per CDR3 protein. The repertoire holds 390,000 or so distinct CDR3 sequences, with around 16% as singletons. These data originate in a study of patients and donors after allogeneic stem cell transplantation. The sequence came from a human donor who was either an allogeneic HSCT recipient or a stem cell or donor lymphocyte infusion donor (not recorded which). It is not recorded whose cells these are; they may come from a transplant donor. J is TRBJ1-2 and V is TRBV5-6, with no clear D. Sequencing was performed on blood, either unsorted or a sorted T cell fraction (not recorded which). CDR3 amino acids: CASSLLQPDGYTF. For the CDR3, the DNA is TGTGCCAGCAGCTTACTACAGCCCGATGGCTACACCTTC.